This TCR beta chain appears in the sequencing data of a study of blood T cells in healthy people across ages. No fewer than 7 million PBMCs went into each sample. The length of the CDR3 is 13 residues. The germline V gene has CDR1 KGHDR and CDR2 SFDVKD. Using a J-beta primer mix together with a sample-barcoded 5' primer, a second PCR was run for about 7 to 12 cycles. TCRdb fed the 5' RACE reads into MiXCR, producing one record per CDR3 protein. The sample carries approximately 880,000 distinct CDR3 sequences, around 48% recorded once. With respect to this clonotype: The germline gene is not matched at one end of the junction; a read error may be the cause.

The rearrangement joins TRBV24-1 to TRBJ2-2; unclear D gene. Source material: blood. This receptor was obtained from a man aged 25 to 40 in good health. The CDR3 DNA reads TGTGCCAACAGTGTGTATCTCACCGGGGAGCTGTTTTTT. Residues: CANSVYLTGELFF.